Reported below is one T cell receptor beta chain. Assay used: immunoSEQ multiplex PCR; TCRdb lists only in-frame clones, some missing. Found here are tens of thousands of clones, about 83% of them singletons; the top ten hold less than 4%. Patients had HPV-negative, locally advanced oral cavity squamous cell carcinoma. Blood cells were analyzed directly, without culture or expansion. Trimming removed 3 bases from V and 6 bases from J, with 15 bases in between. Germline V gene lookup returns CDR1 SGHRS and CDR2 YFSETQ. The CDR3 extends over 15 amino acids. This sample stems from a study of neoadjuvant anti-PD-1 for oral cavity cancer. Turning to the study itself: Non-progressing patients received a fourth nivolumab dose near day 43, then surgery on days 50-56.

V is TRBV5-1 and J is TRBJ1-4, with D tentatively TRBD1 (6 bases). This sequence was found in a person aged 40-85 years with oral cavity squamous cell carcinoma. The sample here was PBMCs, taken before nivolumab (anti-PD-1) treatment. The CDR3 DNA reads TGCGCCAGCAGCTGGGGCGGGGGGCTCGATGAAAAACTGTTTTTT. Its protein product is CASSWGGGLDEKLFF.